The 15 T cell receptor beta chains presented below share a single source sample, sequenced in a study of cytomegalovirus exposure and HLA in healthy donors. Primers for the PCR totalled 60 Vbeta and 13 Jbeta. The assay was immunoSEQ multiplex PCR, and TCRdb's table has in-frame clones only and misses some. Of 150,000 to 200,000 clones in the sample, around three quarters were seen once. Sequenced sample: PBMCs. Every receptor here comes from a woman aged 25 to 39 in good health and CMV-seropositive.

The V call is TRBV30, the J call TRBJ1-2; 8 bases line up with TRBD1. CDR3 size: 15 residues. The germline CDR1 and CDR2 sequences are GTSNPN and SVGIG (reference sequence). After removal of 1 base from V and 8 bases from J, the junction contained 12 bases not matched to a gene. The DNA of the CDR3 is TGTGCCTGGAGTGCGAGAGACAGGGGAGTAGGAGGCTACACCTTC. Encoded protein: CAWSARDRGVGGYTF.

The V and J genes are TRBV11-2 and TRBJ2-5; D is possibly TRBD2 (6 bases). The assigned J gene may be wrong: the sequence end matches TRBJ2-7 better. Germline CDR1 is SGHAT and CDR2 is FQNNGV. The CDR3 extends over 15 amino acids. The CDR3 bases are TGTGCCAGCAGCTCACTCGGGAGCCTACCCTACGAGCAGTACTTC. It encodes CASSSLGSLPYEQYF.

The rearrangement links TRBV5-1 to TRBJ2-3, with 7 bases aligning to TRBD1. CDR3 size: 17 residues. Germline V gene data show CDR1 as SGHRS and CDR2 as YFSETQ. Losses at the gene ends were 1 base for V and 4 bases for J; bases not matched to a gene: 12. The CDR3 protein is CASSLPRGQVGSDTQYF. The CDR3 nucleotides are TGCGCCAGCAGCTTGCCCCGCGGACAGGTTGGCTCAGATACGCAGTATTTT.

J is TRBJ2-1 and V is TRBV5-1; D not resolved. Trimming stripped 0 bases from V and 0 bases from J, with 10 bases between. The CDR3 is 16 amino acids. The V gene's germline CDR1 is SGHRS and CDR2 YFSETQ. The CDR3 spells CASSLAAASSYNEQFF. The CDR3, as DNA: TGCGCCAGCAGCTTGGCGGCAGCGAGCTCCTACAATGAGCAGTTCTTC.

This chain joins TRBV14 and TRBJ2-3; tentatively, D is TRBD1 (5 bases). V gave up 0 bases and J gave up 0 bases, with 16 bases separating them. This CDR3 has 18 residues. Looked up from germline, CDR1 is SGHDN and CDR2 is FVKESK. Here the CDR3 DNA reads TGTGCCAGCAGCCAAGATGCTTGGGGCGGACCTAGCACAGATACGCAGTATTTT. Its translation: CASSQDAWGGPSTDTQYF.

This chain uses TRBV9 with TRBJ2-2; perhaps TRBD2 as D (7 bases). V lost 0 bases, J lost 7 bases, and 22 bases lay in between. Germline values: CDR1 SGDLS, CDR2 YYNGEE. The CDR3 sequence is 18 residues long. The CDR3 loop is CASSVVPHPGGANGELFF. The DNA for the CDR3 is TGTGCCAGCAGCGTAGTGCCCCACCCTGGGGGGGCGAACGGGGAGCTGTTTTTT.

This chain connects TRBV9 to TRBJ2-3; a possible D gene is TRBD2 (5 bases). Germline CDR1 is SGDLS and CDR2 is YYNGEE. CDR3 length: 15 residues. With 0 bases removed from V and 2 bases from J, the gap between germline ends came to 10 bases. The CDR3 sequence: CASSVGRFSTDTQYF. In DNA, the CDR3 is TGTGCCAGCAGCGTAGGGAGGTTCTCCACAGATACGCAGTATTTT.

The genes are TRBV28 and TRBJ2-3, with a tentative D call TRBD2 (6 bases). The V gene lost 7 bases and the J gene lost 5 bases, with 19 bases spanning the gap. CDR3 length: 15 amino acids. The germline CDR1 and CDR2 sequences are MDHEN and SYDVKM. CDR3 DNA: TGTGCCAGCATCTCCGGGACTGTGTGGGGAGATACGCAGTATTTT. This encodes CASISGTVWGDTQYF. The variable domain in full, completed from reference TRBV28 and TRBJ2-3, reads DVKVTQSSRYLVKRTGEKVFLECVQDMDHENMFWYRQDPGLGLRLIYFSYDVKMKEKGDIPEGYSVSREKKERFSLILESASTNQTSMYLCASISGTVWGDTQYFGPGTRLTVL.

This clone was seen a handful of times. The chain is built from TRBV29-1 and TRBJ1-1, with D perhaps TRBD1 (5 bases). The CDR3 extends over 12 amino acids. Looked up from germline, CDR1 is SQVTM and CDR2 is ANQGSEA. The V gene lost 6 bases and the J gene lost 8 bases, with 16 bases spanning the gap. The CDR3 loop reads CSVANGGSEAFF. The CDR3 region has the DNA TGCAGCGTAGCAAACGGGGGATCAGAAGCTTTCTTT.

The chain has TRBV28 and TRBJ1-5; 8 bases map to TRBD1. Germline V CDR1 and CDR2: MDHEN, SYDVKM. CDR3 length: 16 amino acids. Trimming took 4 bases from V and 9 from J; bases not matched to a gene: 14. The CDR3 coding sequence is TGTGCCAGCAGTTCCGTCGGACAGGGAGGGCTTCGGCCCCAGCATTTT. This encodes CASSSVGQGGLRPQHF. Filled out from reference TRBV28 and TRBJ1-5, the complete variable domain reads DVKVTQSSRYLVKRTGEKVFLECVQDMDHENMFWYRQDPGLGLRLIYFSYDVKMKEKGDIPEGYSVSREKKERFSLILESASTNQTSMYLCASSSVGQGGLRPQHFGDGTRLSIL.

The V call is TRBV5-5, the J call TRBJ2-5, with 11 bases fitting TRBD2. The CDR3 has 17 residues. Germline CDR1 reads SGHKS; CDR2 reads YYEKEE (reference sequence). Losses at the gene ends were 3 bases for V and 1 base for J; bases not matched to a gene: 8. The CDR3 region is CASSWGLADTRQETQYF. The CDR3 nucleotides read TGTGCCAGCAGCTGGGGACTAGCGGATACACGCCAAGAGACCCAGTACTTC.

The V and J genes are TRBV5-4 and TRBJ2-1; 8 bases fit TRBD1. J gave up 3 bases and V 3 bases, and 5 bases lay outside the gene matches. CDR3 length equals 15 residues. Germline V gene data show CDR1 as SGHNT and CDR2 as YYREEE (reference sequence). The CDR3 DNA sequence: TGTGCCAGCAGCTACCGGGACAGGATCTACAATGAGCAGTTCTTC. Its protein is CASSYRDRIYNEQFF. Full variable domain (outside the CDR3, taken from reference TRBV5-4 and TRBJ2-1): ETGVTQSPTHLIKTRGQQVTLRCSSQSGHNTVSWYQQALGQGPQFIFQYYREEENGRGNFPPRFSGLQFPNYSSELNVNALELDDSALYLCASSYRDRIYNEQFFGPGTRLTVL.

The CDR3 region has the DNA TGTGCCAGCAGCGTGCGGGGGGGATTCAGCACAGATACGCAGTATTTT. It specifies CASSVRGGFSTDTQYF. This chain uses TRBV9 with TRBJ2-3; 9 nucleotides align to TRBD2. The CDR3 is 16 residues long. V lost 2 bases to trimming and J lost 0 bases; unmatched junction nucleotides: 4. CDR1 and CDR2 (germline): SGDLS, YYNGEE.

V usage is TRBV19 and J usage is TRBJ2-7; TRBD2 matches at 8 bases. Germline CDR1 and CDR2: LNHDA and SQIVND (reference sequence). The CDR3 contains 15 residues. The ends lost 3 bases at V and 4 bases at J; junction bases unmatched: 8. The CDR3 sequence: CASSIFLAGPYEQYF. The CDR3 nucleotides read TGTGCCAGTAGTATTTTCCTAGCGGGTCCTTACGAGCAGTACTTC.

The CDR3 DNA is TGTGCCAGCAGCGTACAGGGGAGCTCCTACAATGAGCAGTTCTTC. Its protein is CASSVQGSSYNEQFF. The gene calls are TRBV9 and TRBJ2-1; D may be TRBD1 (6 bases). Looked up from germline, CDR1 is SGDLS and CDR2 is YYNGEE. The CDR3 is 15 amino acids. The V end was cut by 1 base, the J end by 0 bases, with 8 bases between.